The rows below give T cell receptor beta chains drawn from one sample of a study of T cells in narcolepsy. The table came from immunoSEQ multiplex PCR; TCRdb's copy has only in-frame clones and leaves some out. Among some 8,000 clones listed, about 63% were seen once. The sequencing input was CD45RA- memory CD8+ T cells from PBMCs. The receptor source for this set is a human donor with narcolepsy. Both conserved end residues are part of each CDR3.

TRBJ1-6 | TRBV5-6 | CASSWGDRGLDSYNSPLHF
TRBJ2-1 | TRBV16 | CASSQSSVYRYNEQFF
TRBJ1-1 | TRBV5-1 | CASSEGQNTEAFF
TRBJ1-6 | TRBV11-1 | CASSLGVEYNSPLHF
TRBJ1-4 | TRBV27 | CASSPTLGQGEEKLFF
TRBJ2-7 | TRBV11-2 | CASSYSGTGLSRYEQYF
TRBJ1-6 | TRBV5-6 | CASSLAYNSPLHF
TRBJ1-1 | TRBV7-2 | CASSLALHMGDTEAFF
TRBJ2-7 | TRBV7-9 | CASQPTGSEQYF
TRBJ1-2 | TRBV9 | CASSVGAFDGPDYGYTF
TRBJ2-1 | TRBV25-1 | CASRPAEGLYNEQFF
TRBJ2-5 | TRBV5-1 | CASSPSGQPYQETQYF
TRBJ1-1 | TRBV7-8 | CASSFGNTEAFF
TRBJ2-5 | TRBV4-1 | CASSQSNQGRGETQYF
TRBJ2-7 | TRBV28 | CASSFPGTGTYEQYF
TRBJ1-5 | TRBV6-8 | CATRDRDYSNQPQHF
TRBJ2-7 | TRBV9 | CASSPYAGQGLPYEQYF
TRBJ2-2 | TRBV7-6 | CASSPAGGLNTGELFF
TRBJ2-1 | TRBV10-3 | CAIRGPGVQMSEQFF
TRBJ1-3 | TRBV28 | CASSYGSSGNTIYF
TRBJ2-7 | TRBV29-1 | CSVELGTGGYEQYF
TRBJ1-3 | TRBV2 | CASSVGPQIGNTIYF
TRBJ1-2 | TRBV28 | CASSKEGTAEWNYGYTF
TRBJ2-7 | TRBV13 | CASSFSSGGATYEQYF
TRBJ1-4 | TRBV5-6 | CASSLAGIGGEKLFF
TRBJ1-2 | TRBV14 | CASSPRGQGAFYGYTF
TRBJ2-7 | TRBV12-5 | CASGLVSGREQYF
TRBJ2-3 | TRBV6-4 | CASSDGQGADTQYF
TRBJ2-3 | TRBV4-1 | CASSQVSVADTQYF
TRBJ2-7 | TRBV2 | CASSVLLAGGHSYEQYF
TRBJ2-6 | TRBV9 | CASSAGAGVWAGANVLTF
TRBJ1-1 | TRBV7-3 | CASSLGFLAEAFF
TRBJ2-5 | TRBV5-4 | CASSLDRAEETQYF
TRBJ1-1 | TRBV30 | CAWSVGGGGMMHTEAFF
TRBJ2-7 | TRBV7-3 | CASSLTGRGEQYF
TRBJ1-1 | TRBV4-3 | CASSPQQGVNTEAFF
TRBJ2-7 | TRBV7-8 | CASSGPDREIPYEQYF
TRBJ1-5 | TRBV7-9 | CASSPGVQPNQPQHF
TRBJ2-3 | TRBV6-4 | CASRGLAGSQDTQYF
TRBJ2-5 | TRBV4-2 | CASSHNQDSKQETQYF
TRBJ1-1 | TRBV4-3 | CASSHAGDNTEAFF
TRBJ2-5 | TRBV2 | CASIPGGETQYF
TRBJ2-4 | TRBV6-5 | CASSDGLINIQYF
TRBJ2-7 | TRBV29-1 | CSVVQSSYEQYF
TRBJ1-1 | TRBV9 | CASSVGGEPSTEAFF
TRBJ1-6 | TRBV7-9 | CASSLGVEYNSPLHF
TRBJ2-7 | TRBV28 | CASSLWGSSYEQYF
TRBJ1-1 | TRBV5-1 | CASSLGRTEAFF
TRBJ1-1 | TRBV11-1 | CASSLGGPHTEAFF